The T cell receptor beta chain described here comes from a study of cytomegalovirus exposure and HLA in healthy donors. This clone was counted between two and nine times. V lost 5 bases and J lost 2, with 16 bases in between. There are 15 residues in the CDR3. The V gene's germline CDR1 is KGHSH and CDR2 LQKENI. The PCR contained 60 Vbeta and 13 Jbeta primers. Using immunoSEQ multiplex PCR, the repertoire was profiled, and TCRdb retains in-frame clones only, with some absent. This table holds around 210,000 clones, more than 60% found once. The receptor comes from a middle-aged man in good health and CMV-seronegative. The rearrangement links TRBV18 to TRBJ2-7; D possibly corresponds to TRBD2 (6 bases). Input material: PBMCs. The CDR3 reads CASSGPGTGTYEQYF. The CDR3, as DNA: TGTGCCAGCTCAGGACCCGGGACTGGCACCTACGAGCAGTACTTC.